The T cell receptor beta chain described here comes from a study of blood T cell repertoires in COVID-19. The overall study: T cells, B-cell-depleted T cells, or PBMCs provided the cDNA or gDNA that served as material.

TCRdb's table, derived via immunoSEQ multiplex PCR, lists solely in-frame clones and lacks some. The table lists 200,000 to 250,000 clones, 65% to 85% of them singletons. CDR1 and CDR2 (germline): LGHDT, YNNKEL (reference sequence). The CDR3 extends over 16 amino acids. Trimming shortened V by 1 base and J by 2 bases, and 15 bases separated the two germline ends. Sample: PBMCs or T cells enriched from blood (not recorded which). The chain is built from TRBV3-1 (or the pseudogene TRBV3-2) and TRBJ2-7; tentative D call: TRBD1 (6 bases). The sequence was collected from a woman aged 60-75 years who had recovered from COVID-19. For the CDR3, the DNA is TGTGCCAGCAGCCAAGGAACCGGGACACCTCCCTACGAGCAGTACTTC. This sequence encodes CASSQGTGTPPYEQYF.